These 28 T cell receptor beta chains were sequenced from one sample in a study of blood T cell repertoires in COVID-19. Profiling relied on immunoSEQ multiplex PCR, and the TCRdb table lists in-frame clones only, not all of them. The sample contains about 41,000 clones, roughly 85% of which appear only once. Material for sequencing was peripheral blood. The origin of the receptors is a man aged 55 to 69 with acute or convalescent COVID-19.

The CDR3 here is CASSLARSNEQFF. CDR3 DNA sequence: TGTGCCAGCAGCTTAGCTCGGTCTAATGAGCAGTTCTTC. The chain carries TRBV7-2 and TRBJ2-1; the D is unclear. The CDR3 contains 13 residues. Germline V CDR1 and CDR2: SGHTA, FQGNSA. V lost 0 bases to trimming and J lost 7 bases, with 7 bases between them.

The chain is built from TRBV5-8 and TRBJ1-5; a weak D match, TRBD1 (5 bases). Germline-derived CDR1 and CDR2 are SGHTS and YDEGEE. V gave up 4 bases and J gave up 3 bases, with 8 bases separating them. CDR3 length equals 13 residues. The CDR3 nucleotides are TGTGCCAGCAGCCTGACAGTCAATCAGCCCCAGCATTTT. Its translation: CASSLTVNQPQHF.

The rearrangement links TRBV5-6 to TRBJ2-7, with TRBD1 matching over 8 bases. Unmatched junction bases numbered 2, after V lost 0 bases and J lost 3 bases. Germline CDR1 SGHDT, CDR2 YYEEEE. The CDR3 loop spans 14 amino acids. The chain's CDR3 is CASSLVDRVYEQYF. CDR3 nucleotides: TGTGCCAGCAGCTTGGTGGACAGGGTCTACGAGCAGTACTTC.

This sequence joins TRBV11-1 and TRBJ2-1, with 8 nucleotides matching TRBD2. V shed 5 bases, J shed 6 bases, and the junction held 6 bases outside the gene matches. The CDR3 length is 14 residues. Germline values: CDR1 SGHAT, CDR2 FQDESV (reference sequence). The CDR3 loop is CASSPVAGSNEQFF. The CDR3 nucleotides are TGTGCCAGCAGCCCCGTAGCGGGGTCCAATGAGCAGTTCTTC.

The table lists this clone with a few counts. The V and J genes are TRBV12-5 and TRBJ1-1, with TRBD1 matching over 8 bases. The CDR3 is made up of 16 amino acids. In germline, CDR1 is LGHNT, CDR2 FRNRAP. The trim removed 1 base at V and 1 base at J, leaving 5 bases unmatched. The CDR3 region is CASGLATTGGNTEAFF. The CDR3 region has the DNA TGTGCTAGTGGTTTGGCCACTACAGGGGGGAACACTGAAGCTTTCTTT.

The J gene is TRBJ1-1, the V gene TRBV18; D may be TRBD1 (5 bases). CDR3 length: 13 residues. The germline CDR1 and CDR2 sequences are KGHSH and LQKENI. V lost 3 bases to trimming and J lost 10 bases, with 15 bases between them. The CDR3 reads CASSPGLTQGAFF. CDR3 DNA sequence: TGTGCCAGCTCACCTGGTTTGACCCAGGGAGCTTTCTTT.

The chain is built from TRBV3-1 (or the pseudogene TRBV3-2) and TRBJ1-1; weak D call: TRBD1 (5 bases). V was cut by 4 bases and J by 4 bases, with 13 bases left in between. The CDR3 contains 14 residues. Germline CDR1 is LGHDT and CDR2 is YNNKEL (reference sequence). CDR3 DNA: TGTGCCAGCAGCCCGGCCGTCAGGGTCACTGAAGCTTTCTTT. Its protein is CASSPAVRVTEAFF.

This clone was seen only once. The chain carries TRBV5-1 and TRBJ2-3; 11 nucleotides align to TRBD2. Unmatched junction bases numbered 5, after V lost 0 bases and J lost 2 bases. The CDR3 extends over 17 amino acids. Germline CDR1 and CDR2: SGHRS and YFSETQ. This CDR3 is CASSLGLAGGATDTQYF. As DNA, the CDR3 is TGCGCCAGCAGCTTGGGTCTAGCGGGGGGAGCCACAGATACGCAGTATTTT.

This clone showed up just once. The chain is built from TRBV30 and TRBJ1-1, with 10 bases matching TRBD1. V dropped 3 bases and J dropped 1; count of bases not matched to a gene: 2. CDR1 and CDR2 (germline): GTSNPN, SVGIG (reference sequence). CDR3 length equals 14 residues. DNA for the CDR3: TGTGCCTGGAGCCGACAGGGGGCGAACACTGAAGCTTTCTTT. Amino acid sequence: CAWSRQGANTEAFF. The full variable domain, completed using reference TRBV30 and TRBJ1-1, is SQTIHQWPATLVQPVGSPLSLECTVEGTSNPNLYWYRQAAGRGLQLLFYSVGIGQISSEVPQNLSASRPQDRQFILSSKKLLLSDSGFYLCAWSRQGANTEAFFGQGTRLTVV.

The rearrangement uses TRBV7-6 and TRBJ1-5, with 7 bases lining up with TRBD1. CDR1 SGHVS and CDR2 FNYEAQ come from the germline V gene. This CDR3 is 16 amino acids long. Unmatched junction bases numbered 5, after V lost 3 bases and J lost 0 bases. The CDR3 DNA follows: TGTGCCAGCAGCTTGGGGACAGCAGATAGCAATCAGCCCCAGCATTTT. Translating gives CASSLGTADSNQPQHF.

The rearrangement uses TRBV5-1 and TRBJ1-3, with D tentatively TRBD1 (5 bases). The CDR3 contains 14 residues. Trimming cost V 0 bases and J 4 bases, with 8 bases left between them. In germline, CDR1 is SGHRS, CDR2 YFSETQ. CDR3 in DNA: TGCGCCAGCAGCTTGGAAGGGGTCGGAAACACCATATATTTT. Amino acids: CASSLEGVGNTIYF.

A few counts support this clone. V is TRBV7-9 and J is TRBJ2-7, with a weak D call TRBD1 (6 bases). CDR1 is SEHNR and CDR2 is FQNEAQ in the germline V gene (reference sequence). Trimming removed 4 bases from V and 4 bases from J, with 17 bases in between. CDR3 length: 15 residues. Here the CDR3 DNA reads TGTGCCAGCAGCTCGGACAGTACTTCCGCGTACGAGCAGTACTTC. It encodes CASSSDSTSAYEQYF.

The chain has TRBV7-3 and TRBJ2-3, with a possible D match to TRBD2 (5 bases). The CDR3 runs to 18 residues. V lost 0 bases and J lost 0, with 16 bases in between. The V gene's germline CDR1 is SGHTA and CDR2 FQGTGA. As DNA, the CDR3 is TGTGCCAGCAGCTTAACCTACGCACTAGGACTGAGCACAGATACGCAGTATTTT. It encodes CASSLTYALGLSTDTQYF. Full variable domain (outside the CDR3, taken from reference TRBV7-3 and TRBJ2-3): GAGVSQTPSNKVTEKGKYVELRCDPISGHTALYWYRQSLGQGPEFLIYFQGTGAADDSGLPNDRFFAVRPEGSVSTLKIQRTERGDSAVYLCASSLTYALGLSTDTQYFGPGTRLTVL.

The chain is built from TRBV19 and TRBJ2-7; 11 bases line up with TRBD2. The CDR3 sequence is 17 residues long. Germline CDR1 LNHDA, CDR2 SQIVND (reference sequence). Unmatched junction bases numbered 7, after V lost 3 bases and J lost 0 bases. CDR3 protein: CASSITSGGSSSYEQYF. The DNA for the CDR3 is TGTGCCAGTAGTATTACTAGCGGGGGTTCCAGCTCCTACGAGCAGTACTTC. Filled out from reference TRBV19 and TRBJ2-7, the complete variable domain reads DGGITQSPKYLFRKEGQNVTLSCEQNLNHDAMYWYRQDPGQGLRLIYYSQIVNDFQKGDIAEGYSVSREKKESFPLTVTSAQKNPTAFYLCASSITSGGSSSYEQYFGPGTRLTVT.

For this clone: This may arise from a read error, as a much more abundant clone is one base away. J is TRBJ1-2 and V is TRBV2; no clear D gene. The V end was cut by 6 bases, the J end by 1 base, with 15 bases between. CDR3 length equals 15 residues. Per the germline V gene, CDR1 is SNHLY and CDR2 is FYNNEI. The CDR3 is CASSRGGRGNYGYTF. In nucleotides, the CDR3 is TGTGCCAGCAGCCGGGGTGGGAGAGGTAACTATGGCTACACCTTC.

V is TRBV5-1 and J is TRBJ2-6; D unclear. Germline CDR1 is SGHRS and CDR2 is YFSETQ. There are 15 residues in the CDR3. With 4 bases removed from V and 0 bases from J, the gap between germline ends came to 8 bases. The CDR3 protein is CASSLELSGANVLTF. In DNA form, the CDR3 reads TGCGCCAGCAGCCTGGAACTCTCTGGGGCCAACGTCCTGACTTTC.

The CDR3 loop is CASGQTESSYNSPLHF. The DNA of the CDR3 is TGTGCTAGTGGACAGACCGAGAGCTCCTATAATTCACCCCTCCACTTT. The V call is TRBV12-5, the J call TRBJ1-6; D not certain. With 6 bases removed from V and 0 bases from J, the gap between germline ends came to 12 bases. The CDR3 consists of 16 residues. The germline V gene has CDR1 LGHNT and CDR2 FRNRAP. The variable domain in full, with the rest retrieved from reference TRBV12-5 and TRBJ1-6, is DARVTQTPRHKVTEMGQEVTMRCQPILGHNTVFWYRQTMMQGLELLAYFRNRAPLDDSGMPKDRFSAEMPDATLATLKIQPSEPRDSAVYFCASGQTESSYNSPLHFGNGTRLTVT.

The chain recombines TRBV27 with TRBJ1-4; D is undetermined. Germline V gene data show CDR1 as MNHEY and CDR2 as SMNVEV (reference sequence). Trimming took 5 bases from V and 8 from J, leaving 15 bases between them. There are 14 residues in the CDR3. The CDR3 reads CASSRAGGYEKLFF. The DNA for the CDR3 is TGTGCCAGCAGTCGAGCGGGAGGGTACGAAAAACTGTTTTTT.

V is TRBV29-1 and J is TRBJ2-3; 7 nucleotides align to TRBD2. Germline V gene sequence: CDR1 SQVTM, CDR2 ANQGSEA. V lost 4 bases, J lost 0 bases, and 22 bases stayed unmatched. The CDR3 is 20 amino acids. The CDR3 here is CSVVGHLAAHTQSSTDTQYF. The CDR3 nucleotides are TGCAGCGTTGTTGGGCACCTAGCGGCCCATACCCAATCTAGCACAGATACGCAGTATTTT.

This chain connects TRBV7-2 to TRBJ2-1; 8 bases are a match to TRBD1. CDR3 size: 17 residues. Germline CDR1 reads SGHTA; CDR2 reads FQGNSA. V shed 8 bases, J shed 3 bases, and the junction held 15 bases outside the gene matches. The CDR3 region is CASATRGRTGIYNEQFF. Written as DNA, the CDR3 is TGTGCCAGCGCAACGCGTGGACGGACAGGGATCTACAATGAGCAGTTCTTC.

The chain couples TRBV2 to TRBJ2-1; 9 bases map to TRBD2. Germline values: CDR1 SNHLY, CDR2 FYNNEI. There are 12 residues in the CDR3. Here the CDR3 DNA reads TGTGTCGCCAGCGGGGGGATCAATGAGCAGTTCTTC. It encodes CVASGGINEQFF.

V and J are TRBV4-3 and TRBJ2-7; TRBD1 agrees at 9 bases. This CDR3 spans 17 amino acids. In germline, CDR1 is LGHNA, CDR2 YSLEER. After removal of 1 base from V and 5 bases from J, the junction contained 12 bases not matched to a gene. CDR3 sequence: CASSQGMRQGVDDEQYF. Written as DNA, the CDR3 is TGCGCCAGCAGCCAAGGGATGAGACAGGGGGTAGACGACGAGCAGTACTTC.

The CDR3 loop is CASSLGLQGSNEQFF. The CDR3 DNA reads TGTGCCAGCAGCTTAGGTCTTCAGGGCTCCAATGAGCAGTTCTTC. This sequence joins TRBV7-2 and TRBJ2-1, with D possibly matching TRBD1 (5 bases). V was pared by 1 base and J by 6 bases, with 13 bases between. The CDR3 sequence is 15 residues long. The germline V gene has CDR1 SGHTA and CDR2 FQGNSA. Full variable domain (outside the CDR3, taken from reference TRBV7-2 and TRBJ2-1): GAGVSQSPSNKVTEKGKDVELRCDPISGHTALYWYRQSLGQGLEFLIYFQGNSAPDKSGLPSDRFSAERTGGSVSTLTIQRTQQEDSAVYLCASSLGLQGSNEQFFGPGTRLTVL.

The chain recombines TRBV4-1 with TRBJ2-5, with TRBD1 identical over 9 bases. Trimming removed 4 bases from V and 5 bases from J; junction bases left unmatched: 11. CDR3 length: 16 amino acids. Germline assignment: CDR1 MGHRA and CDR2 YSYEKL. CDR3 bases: TGCGCCAGCAGCCCGTACACAGGGGGCAGGGGGGAGACCCAGTACTTC. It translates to CASSPYTGGRGETQYF.

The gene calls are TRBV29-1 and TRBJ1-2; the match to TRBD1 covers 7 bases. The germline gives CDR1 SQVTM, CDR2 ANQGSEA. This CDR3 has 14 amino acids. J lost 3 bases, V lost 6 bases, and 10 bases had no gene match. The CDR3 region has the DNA TGCAGCGTCGATGGGGACAGCCGAGACTATGGCTACACCTTC. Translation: CSVDGDSRDYGYTF.

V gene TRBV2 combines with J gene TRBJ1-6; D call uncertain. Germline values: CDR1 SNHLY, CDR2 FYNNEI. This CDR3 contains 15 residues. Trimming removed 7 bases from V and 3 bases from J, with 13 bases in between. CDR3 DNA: TGTGCCAGCAAAGGGAGGGTTGGCTATAATTCACCCCTCCACTTT. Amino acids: CASKGRVGYNSPLHF.

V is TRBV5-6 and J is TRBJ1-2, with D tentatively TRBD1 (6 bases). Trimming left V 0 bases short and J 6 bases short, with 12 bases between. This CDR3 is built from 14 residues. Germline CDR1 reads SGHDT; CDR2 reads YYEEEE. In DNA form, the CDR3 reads TGTGCCAGCAGCTTGGTACAGGGTGGGGATGGCTACACCTTC. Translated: CASSLVQGGDGYTF.

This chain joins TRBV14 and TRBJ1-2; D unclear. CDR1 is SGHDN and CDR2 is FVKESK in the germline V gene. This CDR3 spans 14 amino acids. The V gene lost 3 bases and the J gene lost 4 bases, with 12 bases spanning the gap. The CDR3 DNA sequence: TGTGCCAGCAGCCAGTGGGTCTCAGGCTATGGCTACACCTTC. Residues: CASSQWVSGYGYTF.